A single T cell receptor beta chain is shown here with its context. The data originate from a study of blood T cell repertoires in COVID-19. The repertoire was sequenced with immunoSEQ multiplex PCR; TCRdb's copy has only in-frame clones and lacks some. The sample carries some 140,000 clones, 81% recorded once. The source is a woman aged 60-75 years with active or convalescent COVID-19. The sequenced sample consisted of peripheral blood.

For the CDR3, the DNA is TGTGCCAGCAGCCTACAGCCTAACTATGGCTACACCTTC. Its translation: CASSLQPNYGYTF. The chain recombines TRBV6-2 or TRBV6-3 with TRBJ1-2; D remains ambiguous. The CDR3 runs 13 residues. CDR1 and CDR2 (germline): MNHEY, SVGEGT. The germline V and J ends were trimmed by 6 bases and 0 bases, with 8 bases remaining between them.